Listed below are T cell receptor beta chains from one sample, sequenced in a study of T-cell memory formation after mild COVID-19. TCRdb called the 5' RACE reads again in MiXCR, with one record for every CDR3 protein. The sample lists around 340,000 distinct CDR3 sequences, roughly 15% seen once, with about 20% in the top ten. Sequenced material: PBMCs or a T cell subset sorted from them (not recorded which). The receptor source for this set is a man younger than 35 who had mild COVID-19 (a few samples of this study predate the infection). Cell type and time point are not known. Both conserved end residues are part of each CDR3. D genes are given only for firm matches. Size tells how often a clone was seen (once, few, many) or the class of an expanded clone, and some rows leave it out.

>NA|TRBV7-2|NA|TRBJ2-5
TGTGCCAGCAGCTTAGATGTCAGTCAAGAGACCCAGTACTTC
CASSLDVSQETQYF
>NA|TRBV12-2|NA|TRBJ1-5
TGTGCAAGTCGCCTCGGACAGGGGGATCAGCCCCAGCATTTT
CASRLGQGDQPQHF
>few|TRBV28|NA|TRBJ1-6
TGTGCCAGCAGTTTTCTCCGGGATTCTCAGGGTTCACCCCTCCACTTT
CASSFLRDSQGSPLHF
>NA|TRBV5-4|TRBD1|TRBJ2-7
TGTGCCAGCACCTCTGTTGGACAGGGGTTGCACGAGCAGTACTTC
CASTSVGQGLHEQYF
>NA|TRBV11-2|TRBD1|TRBJ2-1
TGTGCCAGCACGGGACAGGGCCATGATGAGCAGTTCTTC
CASTGQGHDEQFF
>few|TRBV20-1|TRBD1|TRBJ2-7
TGCAGCACTGAACAGGGGGCCGAGCAGTACTTC
CSTEQGAEQYF
>many|TRBV9|TRBD2|TRBJ2-1
TGTGCCAGCAGCGTAGGGGTTAGCGGGGGCCTCAATGAGCAGTTCTTC
CASSVGVSGGLNEQFF
>NA|TRBV20-1|NA|TRBJ1-2
TGCAGTGCTAGAGGGGCGAGCTACACCTTC
CSARGASYTF
>NA|TRBV6-5|TRBD1|TRBJ2-3
TGTGCCAGCAGTGAGACAGGGGGCGGCACAGATACGCAGTATTTT
CASSETGGGTDTQYF
>NA|TRBV6-1|NA|TRBJ1-2
TGTGCCAGCAGTGAAGCAGTGTACTATGGCTACACCTTC
CASSEAVYYGYTF
>NA|TRBV20-1|NA|TRBJ2-3
TGCAGTTCCCCGGGCCTCTCCACAGATACGCAGTATTTT
CSSPGLSTDTQYF
>NA|TRBV11-2|TRBD2|TRBJ2-5
TGTGCCAGCAGCTTATCGAGTCTAGCGGGGGGAGAGACCCAGTACTTC
CASSLSSLAGGETQYF
>few|TRBV9|TRBD2|TRBJ2-5
TGTGCCAGCAGCGCGGGGGGACAAGAGACCCAGTACTTC
CASSAGGQETQYF
>many|TRBV5-1|TRBD2|TRBJ2-7
TGCGCCAGCAGCCCAAGGACTAGCGGGGGGCCCTACGAGCAGTACTTC
CASSPRTSGGPYEQYF
>few|TRBV9|TRBD2|TRBJ2-3
TGTGCCAGCAGCGTAGCCACCCAGCGGGGGGGCCTATCAGATACGCAGTATTTT
CASSVATQRGGLSDTQYF
>NA|TRBV7-9|TRBD2|TRBJ2-1
TGTGCCAGCAGCGCCGGGACTAGCGGGGCGACCTCCCACAATGAGCAGTTCTTC
CASSAGTSGATSHNEQFF
>few|TRBV4-1|TRBD1|TRBJ2-7
TGCGCCAGCAGCCAAGGTCAACCTTCGACAGGGGGCTACGAGCAGTACTTC
CASSQGQPSTGGYEQYF
>NA|TRBV20-1|NA|TRBJ2-5
TGCAGTGCTAGAGATCAACGGGGACAAGAGACCCAGTACTTC
CSARDQRGQETQYF
>few|TRBV5-1|NA|TRBJ1-2
TGCGCCAGCAGCCGGGACCCCCTGGACGGCTACACCTTC
CASSRDPLDGYTF
>NA|TRBV6-1|NA|TRBJ2-2
TGTGCCAGCAGTGCCAGCCCAGGGACAACCGGGGAGCTGTTTTTT
CASSASPGTTGELFF
>few|TRBV20-1|NA|TRBJ1-1
TGCAGTGCTAGTAGAGGGTGGGACACTGAAGCTTTCTTT
CSASRGWDTEAFF
>many|TRBV4-1|TRBD2|TRBJ2-3
TGCGCCAGCAGCCTATTAGCGGGCAGCACAGATACGCAGTATTTT
CASSLLAGSTDTQYF
>NA|TRBV28|NA|TRBJ1-1
TGTGCCAGCAGTTTATGGGGGGGACTGCTGAACACTGAAGCTTTCTTT
CASSLWGGLLNTEAFF
>many|TRBV6-2/TRBV6-3|TRBD2|TRBJ2-5
TGTGCCACCCGACTAGCGGGGGACGAGACCCAGTACTTC
CATRLAGDETQYF
>NA|TRBV7-9|TRBD1|TRBJ1-2
TGTGCCAGCAGCTTGGGGACAGGGGAAGCTAACTATGGCTACACCTTC
CASSLGTGEANYGYTF
>NA|TRBV7-2|TRBD1|TRBJ2-3
TGTGCCAGCAGCTTGGTGCCGGGACAGGGGACGCAGTATTTT
CASSLVPGQGTQYF
>few|TRBV7-3|NA|TRBJ2-3
TGTGCCAGCAGCCCCGGACAGACCACAGATACGCAGTATTTT
CASSPGQTTDTQYF
>NA|TRBV18|TRBD2|TRBJ2-3
TGTGCCAGCTCCCCTCCCGCCGGGGGGGGCACAGATACGCAGTATTTT
CASSPPAGGGTDTQYF
>NA|TRBV4-1|TRBD2|TRBJ2-3
TGCGCCAGCAGTTTCCGGGGGCGGGGGGACGTCACAGATACGCAGTATTTT
CASSFRGRGDVTDTQYF
>many|TRBV5-5|NA|TRBJ2-4
TGTGCCAGCAGCTTGGACTCTGTCCAAAACATTCAGTACTTC
CASSLDSVQNIQYF
>NA|TRBV5-6|NA|TRBJ1-2
TGTGCCAGCAGCGCGGGACCCGGGAAGGGCTACACCTTC
CASSAGPGKGYTF
>NA|TRBV20-1|NA|TRBJ1-1
TGCAGTGCTAGAGCTCAGGGCGGGATGAACACTGAAGCTTTCTTT
CSARAQGGMNTEAFF
>few|TRBV4-2|NA|TRBJ2-5
TGTGCCAGCAGCCCAGAGGACTACATCCAAGAGACCCAGTACTTC
CASSPEDYIQETQYF
>NA|TRBV7-2|NA|TRBJ2-1
TGTGCCAGCGGGAGGGGGCAATCCTACAATGAGCAGTTCTTC
CASGRGQSYNEQFF
>NA|TRBV6-2/TRBV6-3|NA|TRBJ1-1
TGTGCCAGCAGTTACCCAGAAGTCAAGGGGTTCTTT
CASSYPEVKGFF
>NA|TRBV18|NA|TRBJ1-2
TGTGCCAGCTCACACGACAGGTTCTATGGCTACACCTTC
CASSHDRFYGYTF
>NA|TRBV10-3|NA|TRBJ2-1
TGTGCCACTCTCCCCGAGGAGTACAATGAGCAGTTCTTC
CATLPEEYNEQFF
>NA|TRBV18|TRBD1|TRBJ1-2
TGTGCCAGCTCACCAAGACAGGGGGCGGACTACACCTTC
CASSPRQGADYTF
>many|TRBV7-3|TRBD2|TRBJ2-3
TGTGCCAGCAGCCGCCTGGGGGGGAGTTCTAGCACAGATACGCAGTATTTT
CASSRLGGSSSTDTQYF
>NA|TRBV7-2|TRBD2|TRBJ2-3
TGTGCCAGCAGCCAGACGGGGCGGGGGGGTCTCCTCGGCACAGATACGCAGTATTTT
CASSQTGRGGLLGTDTQYF
>NA|TRBV2|TRBD2|TRBJ2-1
TGTGCCAGCAGTGATCAGCGGGGGCCCGAGTACAATGAGCAGTTCTTC
CASSDQRGPEYNEQFF
>few|TRBV2|NA|TRBJ1-1
TGTGCCAGCAGAGGGACATCCACCCCGTTTGAAGCTTTCTTT
CASRGTSTPFEAFF
>few|TRBV11-1|TRBD1|TRBJ2-7
TGTGCCAGCAGCGCAGACAGGGGGCAGACGTACGAGCAGTACTTC
CASSADRGQTYEQYF
>NA|TRBV6-5|NA|TRBJ1-6
TGTGCCATCCGATGGCGGGATAATTCACCCCTCCACTTT
CAIRWRDNSPLHF
>NA|TRBV7-2|TRBD1|TRBJ2-7
TGTGCCAGCAGCTCCAGACAGGGGGGCGAGCAGTACTTC
CASSSRQGGEQYF
>many|TRBV5-1|NA|TRBJ2-4
TGCGCCAGCAGCTCGGAACCTTTGGGGAAAAACATTCAGTACTTC
CASSSEPLGKNIQYF
>many|TRBV4-1|NA|TRBJ1-1
TGCGCCAGCAGTCTAAGAGGGACCTTGAACACTGAAGCTTTCTTT
CASSLRGTLNTEAFF
>NA|TRBV10-3|TRBD2|TRBJ2-3
TGTGCCATCAGTGAGTACGGGGGACTAGGGGAAGATACGCAGTATTTT
CAISEYGGLGEDTQYF